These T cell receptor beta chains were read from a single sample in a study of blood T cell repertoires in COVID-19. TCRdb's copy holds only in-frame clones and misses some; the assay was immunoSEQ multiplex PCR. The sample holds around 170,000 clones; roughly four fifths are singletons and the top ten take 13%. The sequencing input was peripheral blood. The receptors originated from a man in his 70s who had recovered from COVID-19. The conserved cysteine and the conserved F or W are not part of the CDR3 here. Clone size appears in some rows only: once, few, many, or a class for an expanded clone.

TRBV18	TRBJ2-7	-	ASSPPLGAGEQY
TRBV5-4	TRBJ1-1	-	ASSLNLPVNTEAF
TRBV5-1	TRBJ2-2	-	ASSSGRENTGELF
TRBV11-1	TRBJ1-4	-	ASSRGQGREKLF
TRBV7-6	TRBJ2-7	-	ASSFAAGLTYEQY
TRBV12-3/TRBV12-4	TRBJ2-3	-	ACGGPDTQY
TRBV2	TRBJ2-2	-	ASSRTSGGTGELF
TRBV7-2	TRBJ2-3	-	ASSLTRTSTDTQY
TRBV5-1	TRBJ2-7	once	ASSLGTGTSGRALKDEQY
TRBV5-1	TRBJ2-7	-	ASSWGLAGGGPPRYEQY
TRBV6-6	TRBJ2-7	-	ASSDRPSYEQY
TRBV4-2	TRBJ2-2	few	ASSQELAPGELF
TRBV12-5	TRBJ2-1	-	ASGLARPGLAGFLIYNEQF
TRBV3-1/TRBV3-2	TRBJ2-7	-	ASSQEGQTYEQY
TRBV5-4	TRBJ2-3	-	ASSLESRTDTQY
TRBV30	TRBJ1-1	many	AWSRQGGTEAF
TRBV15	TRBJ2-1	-	ATSNSGTSGVSYNEQF
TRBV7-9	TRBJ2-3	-	ASSFFSGRGADTQY
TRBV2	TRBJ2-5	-	ASTVVEQETQY
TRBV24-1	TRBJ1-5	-	ATSGLTGGEGPQH
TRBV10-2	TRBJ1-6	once	ASSEIGGSSPLH
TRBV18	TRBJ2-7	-	ASSPAGGDYEQY
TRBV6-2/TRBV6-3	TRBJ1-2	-	ASSFRGPHGYT
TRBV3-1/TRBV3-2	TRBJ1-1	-	ASSPPLRGAEAF
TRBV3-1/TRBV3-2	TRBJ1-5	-	ASSQGGTGGNQPQH
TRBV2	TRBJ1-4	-	ATGGIGEKLF
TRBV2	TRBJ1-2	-	ASTTLGHDYGYT
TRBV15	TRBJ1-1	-	ATSRDRADTEAF
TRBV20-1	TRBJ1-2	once	SAPNYGYT
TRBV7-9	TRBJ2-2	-	ASSFRPLAGLATGELF
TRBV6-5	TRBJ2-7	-	ASSPLGAAYEQY
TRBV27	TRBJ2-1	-	ASRKGDTINEQF
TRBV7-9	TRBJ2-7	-	ASSSPAQGYYEQY
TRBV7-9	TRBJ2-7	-	ASSPSGLAGLPS
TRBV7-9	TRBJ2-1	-	ASSLLLNLNNEQF
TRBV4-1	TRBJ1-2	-	ASSLSGVDYGYT
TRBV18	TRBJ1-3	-	ASSPTGTVGNTIY
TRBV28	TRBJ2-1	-	ASRTEESNEQF
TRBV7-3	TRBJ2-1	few	ASSPGDAGRNEQF
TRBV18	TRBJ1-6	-	ASSPAADRAYSPLH
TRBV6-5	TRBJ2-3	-	ASSSSGDTQY
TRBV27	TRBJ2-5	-	ASSFRGTGETQY
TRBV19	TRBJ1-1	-	ASSYGQGTEAF
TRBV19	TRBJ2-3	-	ASSPGLAGADTQY
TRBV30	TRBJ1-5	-	AWSGGNQPQH
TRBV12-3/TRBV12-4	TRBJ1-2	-	ASSSQNYGYT
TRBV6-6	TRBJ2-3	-	ASSYRGQGTDTQY
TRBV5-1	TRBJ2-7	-	ASMVLAGSYEQY
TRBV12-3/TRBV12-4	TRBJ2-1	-	ASSSRTGREQF
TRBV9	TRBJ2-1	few	ASSVAGTSGPAGNEQF
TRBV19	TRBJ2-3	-	ASSINPPSVSSTDTQY